A selection of T cell receptor beta chains follows, all from one sample in a study of T cells in localized non-small cell lung cancer. Libraries were prepared by immunoSEQ multiplex PCR; TCRdb keeps only in-frame clonotypes and omits some of them. The table includes tens of thousands of clones, just under 85% detected once. The sample was peripheral blood, taken before any cancer treatment. The receptors were sampled from a man aged 35-69 years with stage I lung adenocarcinoma. Both conserved end residues are part of each CDR3. Each record gives: V gene, J gene, D gene, clone size, CDR3 protein, CDR3 DNA. D genes are given only for firm matches. Expanded clones get a size class; other rows say once, few or many, or leave the size out.

v_gene: TRBV28; j_gene: TRBJ2-4; d_gene: NA; abundance: NA; CDR3aa: CASTGKWENIQYF; CDR3nt: TGTGCCAGCACAGGGAAATGGGAAAACATTCAGTACTTC
v_gene: TRBV4-1; j_gene: TRBJ2-4; d_gene: NA; abundance: NA; CDR3aa: CASSQEGHGSLKNIQYF; CDR3nt: TGCGCCAGCAGCCAAGAGGGCCACGGCAGCCTCAAAAACATTCAGTACTTC
v_gene: TRBV25-1; j_gene: TRBJ1-4; d_gene: NA; abundance: NA; CDR3aa: CASQIPGATNEKLFF; CDR3nt: TGTGCCAGCCAAATTCCGGGCGCAACTAATGAAAAACTGTTTTTT
v_gene: TRBV15; j_gene: TRBJ2-5; d_gene: NA; abundance: NA; CDR3aa: CATSRAQPNSGETQYF; CDR3nt: TGTGCCACCAGCAGAGCGCAGCCGAACTCCGGAGAGACCCAGTACTTC
v_gene: TRBV7-2; j_gene: TRBJ2-2; d_gene: TRBD1; abundance: NA; CDR3aa: CASSLEGAVTGELFF; CDR3nt: TGTGCCAGCAGCTTAGAGGGGGCGGTTACCGGGGAGCTGTTTTTT
v_gene: TRBV6-6; j_gene: TRBJ2-2; d_gene: NA; abundance: NA; CDR3aa: CASTPNTGELFF; CDR3nt: TGTGCCAGCACCCCAAACACCGGGGAGCTGTTTTTT
v_gene: TRBV7-3; j_gene: TRBJ2-3; d_gene: TRBD2; abundance: NA; CDR3aa: CASSTSGRAGDTQYF; CDR3nt: TGTGCCAGCAGCACTAGCGGGAGGGCAGGGGATACGCAGTATTTT
v_gene: TRBV27; j_gene: TRBJ1-6; d_gene: TRBD1; abundance: NA; CDR3aa: CASSLWGQGSPLHF; CDR3nt: TGTGCCAGCAGTTTATGGGGACAGGGTTCACCCCTCCACTTT
v_gene: TRBV5-6; j_gene: TRBJ1-2; d_gene: TRBD1; abundance: NA; CDR3aa: CASSLFWDSRSNYGYTF; CDR3nt: TGTGCCAGCAGCTTATTCTGGGACAGCCGTTCTAACTATGGCTACACCTTC
v_gene: TRBV30; j_gene: TRBJ2-7; d_gene: NA; abundance: few; CDR3aa: CAWSGPAYEQYF; CDR3nt: TGTGCCTGGAGTGGACCTGCCTACGAGCAGTACTTC
v_gene: TRBV6-1; j_gene: TRBJ1-5; d_gene: NA; abundance: NA; CDR3aa: CASSVLQTLPGQPQHF; CDR3nt: TGTGCCAGCAGTGTCCTACAAACCCTGCCAGGACAGCCCCAGCATTTT
v_gene: TRBV10-3; j_gene: TRBJ2-2; d_gene: NA; abundance: NA; CDR3aa: CALSVGQGGTGELFF; CDR3nt: TGTGCCCTCTCCGTAGGGCAGGGAGGCACCGGGGAGCTGTTTTTT
v_gene: TRBV10-3; j_gene: TRBJ2-1; d_gene: NA; abundance: NA; CDR3aa: CAISESPYNEQFF; CDR3nt: TGTGCCATCAGTGAGAGTCCCTACAATGAGCAGTTCTTC
v_gene: TRBV5-6; j_gene: TRBJ1-4; d_gene: TRBD1; abundance: NA; CDR3aa: CASSSPGQANEKLFF; CDR3nt: TGTGCCAGCAGCTCCCCGGGACAGGCTAATGAAAAACTGTTTTTT
v_gene: TRBV28; j_gene: TRBJ2-5; d_gene: NA; abundance: NA; CDR3aa: CASSRGVAKETQYF; CDR3nt: TGTGCCAGCAGTCGAGGGGTGGCGAAAGAGACCCAGTACTTC
v_gene: TRBV5-1; j_gene: TRBJ2-7; d_gene: NA; abundance: few; CDR3aa: CASSLQMGTYEQYF; CDR3nt: TGCGCCAGCAGCTTGCAAATGGGAACCTACGAGCAGTACTTC
v_gene: TRBV5-1; j_gene: TRBJ2-2; d_gene: NA; abundance: NA; CDR3aa: CASRVGRDTTPNTGELFF; CDR3nt: TGCGCCAGCAGGGTTGGACGAGACACTACTCCGAACACCGGGGAGCTGTTTTTT
v_gene: TRBV30; j_gene: TRBJ2-7; d_gene: NA; abundance: once; CDR3aa: CAWSLGQAYEQYF; CDR3nt: TGTGCCTGGAGTCTCGGGCAAGCCTACGAGCAGTACTTC
v_gene: TRBV6-6; j_gene: TRBJ1-2; d_gene: NA; abundance: NA; CDR3aa: CASSYPPLPNYGYTF; CDR3nt: TGTGCCAGCAGTTATCCGCCGCTTCCCAACTATGGCTACACCTTC
v_gene: TRBV6-5; j_gene: TRBJ1-1; d_gene: NA; abundance: medium-sized; CDR3aa: CASHRQKNTEAFF; CDR3nt: TGTGCCAGCCATCGGCAGAAAAACACTGAAGCTTTCTTT
v_gene: TRBV29-1; j_gene: TRBJ2-3; d_gene: NA; abundance: NA; CDR3aa: CSSLTVVGTQYF; CDR3nt: TGCAGCTCCCTGACCGTCGTGGGTACGCAGTATTTT
v_gene: TRBV29-1; j_gene: TRBJ2-7; d_gene: NA; abundance: NA; CDR3aa: CSVQDRRAYEQYF; CDR3nt: TGCAGCGTTCAAGACAGGAGGGCCTACGAGCAGTACTTC
v_gene: TRBV5-5; j_gene: TRBJ2-2; d_gene: TRBD1; abundance: NA; CDR3aa: CASSPGQGATGELFF; CDR3nt: TGTGCCAGCAGCCCGGGACAGGGGGCGACCGGGGAGCTGTTTTTT
v_gene: TRBV6-6; j_gene: TRBJ1-1; d_gene: TRBD1; abundance: NA; CDR3aa: CASSPGGGGFTEAFF; CDR3nt: TGTGCCAGCAGCCCCGGAGGGGGCGGGTTCACTGAAGCTTTCTTT
v_gene: TRBV6-1; j_gene: TRBJ2-7; d_gene: NA; abundance: NA; CDR3aa: CASIRDSFPYEQYF; CDR3nt: TGTGCCAGCATAAGGGACTCCTTCCCCTACGAGCAGTACTTC
v_gene: TRBV7-7; j_gene: TRBJ1-3; d_gene: NA; abundance: once; CDR3aa: CASSFGPGSGNTIYF; CDR3nt: TGTGCTAGCAGCTTCGGACCAGGGTCTGGAAACACCATATATTTT
v_gene: TRBV6-6; j_gene: TRBJ2-3; d_gene: NA; abundance: NA; CDR3aa: CASSSAPGVTDTQYF; CDR3nt: TGTGCCAGCAGTTCCGCTCCGGGAGTCACAGATACGCAGTATTTT
v_gene: TRBV19; j_gene: TRBJ1-5; d_gene: TRBD1; abundance: NA; CDR3aa: CASSTWTGSNQPQHF; CDR3nt: TGTGCCAGTAGTACCTGGACAGGAAGCAATCAGCCCCAGCATTTT
v_gene: TRBV5-1; j_gene: TRBJ1-1; d_gene: NA; abundance: NA; CDR3aa: CASSETSKKLTAKKGILNTEAFF; CDR3nt: TGCGCCAGCAGCGAGACCTCCAAGAAATTAACAGCGAAAAAAGGGATCTTGAACACTGAAGCTTTCTTT
v_gene: TRBV5-6; j_gene: TRBJ1-1; d_gene: NA; abundance: NA; CDR3aa: CASAGQSTEAFF; CDR3nt: TGTGCCAGCGCCGGACAGTCCACTGAAGCTTTCTTT
v_gene: TRBV6-5; j_gene: TRBJ1-1; d_gene: TRBD1; abundance: NA; CDR3aa: CASRETGRTEAFF; CDR3nt: TGTGCCAGCAGGGAGACAGGGCGGACTGAAGCTTTCTTT
v_gene: TRBV6-5; j_gene: TRBJ2-5; d_gene: NA; abundance: NA; CDR3aa: CASSYDGWETQYF; CDR3nt: TGTGCCAGCAGTTACGACGGGTGGGAGACCCAGTACTTC
v_gene: TRBV30; j_gene: TRBJ2-3; d_gene: NA; abundance: NA; CDR3aa: CAWRGHSTDTQYF; CDR3nt: TGTGCCTGGAGGGGACACAGTACAGATACGCAGTATTTT
v_gene: TRBV29-1; j_gene: TRBJ2-2; d_gene: TRBD2; abundance: NA; CDR3aa: CSVVGGVDSLFF; CDR3nt: TGCAGCGTTGTGGGGGGGGTAGACTCACTGTTTTTT
v_gene: TRBV6-5; j_gene: TRBJ2-1; d_gene: TRBD2; abundance: NA; CDR3aa: CASSSGGGNPINEQFF; CDR3nt: TGTGCCAGCAGTTCCGGGGGGGGCAATCCTATCAATGAGCAGTTCTTC